These T cell receptor beta chains were read from a single sample in a study of cytomegalovirus exposure and HLA in healthy donors. TCRdb's copy holds only in-frame clones and misses some; the assay was immunoSEQ multiplex PCR. The table shows 150,000 to 200,000 clones, with approximately 84% occurring only once. The material sequenced was PBMCs. These receptors were taken from a woman younger than 45 in good health and CMV-seropositive. CDR3s include the opening cysteine and the closing phenylalanine or tryptophan. D genes are given only for firm matches. The size field is filled for only some rows; it gives once, few, many or a size class.

TRBJ1-2,-,TRBV15,-,CATSRDRGNYGYTF,TGTGCCACCAGCAGAGATCGCGGGAACTATGGCTACACCTTC
TRBJ2-2,-,TRBV28,TRBD2,CASSFEREWTGELFF,TGTGCCAGCAGTTTCGAGCGGGAGTGGACCGGGGAGCTGTTTTTT
TRBJ1-1,few,TRBV25-1,-,CASSEPGEGEAFF,TGTGCCAGCAGTGAACCGGGTGAGGGTGAAGCTTTCTTT
TRBJ2-3,few,TRBV13,TRBD2,CASSISGRDIFNTQYF,TGTGCCAGCAGCATTAGCGGGAGGGATATTTTTAATACGCAGTATTTT
TRBJ1-5,-,TRBV5-1,TRBD1,CASRPTGGDQPQHF,TGCGCCAGCAGGCCGACAGGGGGGGATCAGCCCCAGCATTTT
TRBJ2-7,once,TRBV19,-,CASSRQASSYEQYF,TGTGCCAGTAGTCGTCAGGCAAGCTCCTACGAGCAGTACTTC
TRBJ2-7,-,TRBV20-1,TRBD1,CSAIKGAVQYF,TGCAGTGCAATAAAGGGGGCAGTGCAGTACTTC
TRBJ1-4,-,TRBV6-5,TRBD1,CASSYGQGFEKLFF,TGTGCCAGCAGTTACGGACAGGGATTTGAAAAACTGTTTTTT
TRBJ2-7,-,TRBV13,-,CASRVGESYEQYF,TGTGCCAGCAGAGTCGGGGAGTCCTACGAGCAGTACTTC
TRBJ2-1,-,TRBV5-8,-,CASSRSSYNEQFF,TGTGCCAGCTCCCGGAGCTCCTACAATGAGCAGTTCTTC